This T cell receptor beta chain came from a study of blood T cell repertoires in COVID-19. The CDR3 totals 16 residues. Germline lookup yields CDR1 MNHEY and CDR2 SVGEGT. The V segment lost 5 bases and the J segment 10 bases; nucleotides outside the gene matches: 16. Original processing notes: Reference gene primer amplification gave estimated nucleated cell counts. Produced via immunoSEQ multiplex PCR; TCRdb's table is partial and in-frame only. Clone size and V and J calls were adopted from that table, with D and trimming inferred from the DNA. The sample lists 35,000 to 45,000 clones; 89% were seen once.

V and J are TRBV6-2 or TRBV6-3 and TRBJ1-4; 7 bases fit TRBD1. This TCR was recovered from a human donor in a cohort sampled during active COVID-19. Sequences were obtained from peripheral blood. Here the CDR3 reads CASSDPTTGQEGKLFF. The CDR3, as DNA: TGTGCCAGCAGTGACCCCACGACAGGGCAGGAGGGAAAACTGTTTTTT.